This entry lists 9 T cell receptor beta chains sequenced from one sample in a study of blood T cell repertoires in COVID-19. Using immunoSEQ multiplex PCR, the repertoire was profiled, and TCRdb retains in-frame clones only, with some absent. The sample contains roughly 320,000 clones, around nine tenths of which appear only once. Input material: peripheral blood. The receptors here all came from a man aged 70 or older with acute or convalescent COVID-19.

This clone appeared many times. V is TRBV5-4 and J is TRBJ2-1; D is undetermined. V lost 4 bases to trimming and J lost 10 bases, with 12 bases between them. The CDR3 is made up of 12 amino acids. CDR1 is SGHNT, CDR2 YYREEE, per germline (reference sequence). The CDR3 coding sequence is TGTGCCAGCAGCCCCATTGACGGGGAGCAGTTCTTC. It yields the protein CASSPIDGEQFF.

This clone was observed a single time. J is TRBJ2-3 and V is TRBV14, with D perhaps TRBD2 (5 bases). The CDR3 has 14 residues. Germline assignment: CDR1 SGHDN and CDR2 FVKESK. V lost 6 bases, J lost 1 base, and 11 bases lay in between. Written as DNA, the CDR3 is TGTGCCAGCAGGAGTAGCGAGGGCACAGATACGCAGTATTTT. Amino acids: CASRSSEGTDTQYF.

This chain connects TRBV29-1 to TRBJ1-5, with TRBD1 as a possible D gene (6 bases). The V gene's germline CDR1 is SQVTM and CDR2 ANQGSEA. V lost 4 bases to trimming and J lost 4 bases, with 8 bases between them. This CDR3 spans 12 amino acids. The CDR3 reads CSVAGQNQPQHF. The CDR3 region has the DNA TGCAGCGTTGCAGGACAGAATCAGCCCCAGCATTTT.

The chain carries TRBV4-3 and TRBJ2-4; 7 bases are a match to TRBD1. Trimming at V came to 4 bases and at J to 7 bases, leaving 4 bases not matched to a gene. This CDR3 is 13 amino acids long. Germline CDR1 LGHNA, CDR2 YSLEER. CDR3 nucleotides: TGCGCCAGCAGCCGCGAGGGGGCTAACATTCAGTACTTC. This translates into CASSREGANIQYF.

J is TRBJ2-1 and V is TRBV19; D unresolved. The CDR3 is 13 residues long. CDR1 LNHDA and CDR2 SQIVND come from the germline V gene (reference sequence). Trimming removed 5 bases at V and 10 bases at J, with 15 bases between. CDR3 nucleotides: TGTGCCAGTAGTGTGTCCCGGAGAAGCGAGCAGTTCTTC. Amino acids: CASSVSRRSEQFF.

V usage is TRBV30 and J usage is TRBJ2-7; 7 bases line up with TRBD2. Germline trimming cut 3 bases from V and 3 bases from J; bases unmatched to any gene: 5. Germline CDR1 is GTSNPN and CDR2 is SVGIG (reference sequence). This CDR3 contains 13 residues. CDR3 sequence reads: CAWRASGFYEQYF. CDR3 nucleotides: TGTGCCTGGAGGGCTAGCGGCTTCTACGAGCAGTACTTC. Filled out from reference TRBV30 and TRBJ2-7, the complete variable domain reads SQTIHQWPATLVQPVGSPLSLECTVEGTSNPNLYWYRQAAGRGLQLLFYSVGIGQISSEVPQNLSASRPQDRQFILSSKKLLLSDSGFYLCAWRASGFYEQYFGPGTRLTVT.

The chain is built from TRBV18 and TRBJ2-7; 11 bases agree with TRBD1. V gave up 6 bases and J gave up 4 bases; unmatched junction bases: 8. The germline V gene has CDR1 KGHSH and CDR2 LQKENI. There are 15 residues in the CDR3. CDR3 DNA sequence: TGTGCCAGCTCCCCCGTCGGGACAGGGGGTTACGAGCAGTACTTC. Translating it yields CASSPVGTGGYEQYF.

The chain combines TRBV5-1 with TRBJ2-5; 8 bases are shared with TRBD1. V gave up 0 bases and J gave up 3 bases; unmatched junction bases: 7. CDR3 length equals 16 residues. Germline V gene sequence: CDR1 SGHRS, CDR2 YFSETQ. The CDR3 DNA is TGCGCCAGCAGCTTGGCCACTAACAGGGGGGAAGAGACCCAGTACTTC. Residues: CASSLATNRGEETQYF. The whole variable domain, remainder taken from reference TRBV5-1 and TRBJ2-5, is KAGVTQTPRYLIKTRGQQVTLSCSPISGHRSVSWYQQTPGQGLQFLFEYFSETQRNKGNFPGRFSGRQFSNSRSEMNVSTLELGDSALYLCASSLATNRGEETQYFGPGTRLLVL.

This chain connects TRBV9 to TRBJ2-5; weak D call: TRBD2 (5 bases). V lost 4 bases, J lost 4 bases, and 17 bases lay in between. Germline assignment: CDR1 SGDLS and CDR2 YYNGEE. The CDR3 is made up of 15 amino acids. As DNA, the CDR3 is TGTGCCAGCAGCCCCGGGCAGGTCGGAGGAGAGACCCAGTACTTC. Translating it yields CASSPGQVGGETQYF.